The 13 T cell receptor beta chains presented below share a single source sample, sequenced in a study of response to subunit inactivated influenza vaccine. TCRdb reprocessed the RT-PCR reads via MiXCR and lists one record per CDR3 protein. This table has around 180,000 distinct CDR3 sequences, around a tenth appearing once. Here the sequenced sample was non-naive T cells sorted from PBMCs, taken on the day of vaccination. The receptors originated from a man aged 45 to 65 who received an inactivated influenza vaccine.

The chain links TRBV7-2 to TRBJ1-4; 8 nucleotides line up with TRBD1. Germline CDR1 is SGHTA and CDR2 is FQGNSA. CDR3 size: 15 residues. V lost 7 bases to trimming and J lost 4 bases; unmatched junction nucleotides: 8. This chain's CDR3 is CASTLRTGINEKLFF. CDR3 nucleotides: TGTGCCAGCACCCTAAGGACAGGGATTAATGAAAAACTGTTTTTT.

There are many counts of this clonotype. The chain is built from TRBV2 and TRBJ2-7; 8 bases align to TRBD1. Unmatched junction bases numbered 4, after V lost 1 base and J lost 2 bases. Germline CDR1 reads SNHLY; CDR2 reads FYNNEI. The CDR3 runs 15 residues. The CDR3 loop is CASSEGMGQAYEQYF. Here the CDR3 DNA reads TGTGCCAGCAGTGAAGGGATGGGACAGGCCTACGAGCAGTACTTC.

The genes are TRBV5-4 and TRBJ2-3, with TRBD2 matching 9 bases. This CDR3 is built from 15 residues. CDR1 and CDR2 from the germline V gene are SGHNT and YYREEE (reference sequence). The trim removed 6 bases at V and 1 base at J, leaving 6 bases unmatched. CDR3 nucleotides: TGTGCCAGCAAAGCGGGAGGCGACGGCACAGATACGCAGTATTTT. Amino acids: CASKAGGDGTDTQYF.

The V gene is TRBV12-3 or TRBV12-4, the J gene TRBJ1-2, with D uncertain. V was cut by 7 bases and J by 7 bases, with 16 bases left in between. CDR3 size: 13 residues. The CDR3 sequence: CASTPERAAGYTF. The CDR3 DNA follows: TGTGCCAGCACCCCCGAGCGAGCGGCTGGCTACACCTTC.

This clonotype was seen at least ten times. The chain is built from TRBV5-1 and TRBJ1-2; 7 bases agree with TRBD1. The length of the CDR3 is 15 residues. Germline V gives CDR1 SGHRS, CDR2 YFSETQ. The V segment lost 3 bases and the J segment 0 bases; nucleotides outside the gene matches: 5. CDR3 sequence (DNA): TGCGCCAGCAGCTGGACGCAGGGGGCTAACTATGGCTACACCTTC. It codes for CASSWTQGANYGYTF.

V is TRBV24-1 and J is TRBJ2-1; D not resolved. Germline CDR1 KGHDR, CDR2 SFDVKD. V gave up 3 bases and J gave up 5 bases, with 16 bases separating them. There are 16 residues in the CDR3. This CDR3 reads CATSDASAPGDNEQFF. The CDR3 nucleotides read TGTGCCACCAGTGATGCGTCGGCCCCCGGTGACAATGAGCAGTTCTTC.

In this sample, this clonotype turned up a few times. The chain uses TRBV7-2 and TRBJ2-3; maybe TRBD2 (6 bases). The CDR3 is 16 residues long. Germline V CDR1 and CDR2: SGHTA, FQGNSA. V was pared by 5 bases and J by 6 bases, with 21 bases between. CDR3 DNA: TGTGCCAGCAGCCAAAAAGGGGCGGGGATCGTGGATACGCAGTATTTT. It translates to CASSQKGAGIVDTQYF.

The CDR3 nucleotides read TGTGCCAGCAGCCAAGATCTAGAGCAGGAGGATTCCTATAGCAATCAGCCCCAGCATTTT. The encoded protein is CASSQDLEQEDSYSNQPQHF. The chain has TRBV14 and TRBJ1-5; D gene uncertain. Germline CDR1 SGHDN, CDR2 FVKESK. The CDR3 spans 20 residues. Trimming took 0 bases from V and 0 from J, leaving 21 bases between them.

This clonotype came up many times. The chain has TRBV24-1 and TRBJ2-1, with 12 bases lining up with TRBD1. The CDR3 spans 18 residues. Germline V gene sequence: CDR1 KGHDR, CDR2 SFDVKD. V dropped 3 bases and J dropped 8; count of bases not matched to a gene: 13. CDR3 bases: TGTGCCACCAGTGATCCTAATTCAGGGACAGGGGGCATCTATGAGCAGTTCTTC. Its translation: CATSDPNSGTGGIYEQFF.

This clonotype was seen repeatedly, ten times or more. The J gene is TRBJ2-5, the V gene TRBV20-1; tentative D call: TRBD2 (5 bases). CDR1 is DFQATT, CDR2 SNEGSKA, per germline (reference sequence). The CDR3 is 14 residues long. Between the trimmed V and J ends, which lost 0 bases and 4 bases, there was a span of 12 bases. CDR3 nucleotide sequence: TGCAGTGCTAGAGATATGGCAGGAGGAGAGACCCAGTACTTC. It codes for CSARDMAGGETQYF.

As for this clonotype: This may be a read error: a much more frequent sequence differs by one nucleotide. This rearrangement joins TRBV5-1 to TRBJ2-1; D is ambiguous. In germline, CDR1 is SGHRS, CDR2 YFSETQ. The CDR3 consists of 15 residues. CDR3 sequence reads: CASSLDGNSYNEQLF. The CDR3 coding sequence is TGCGCCAGCAGCTTAGATGGTAACTCCTACAATGAGCAGCTCTTC.

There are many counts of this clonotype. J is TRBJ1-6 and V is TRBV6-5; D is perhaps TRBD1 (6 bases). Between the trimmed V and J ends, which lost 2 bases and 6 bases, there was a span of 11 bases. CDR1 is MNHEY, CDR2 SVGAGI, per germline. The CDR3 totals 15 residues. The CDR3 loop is CASSYQGRGNSPLHF. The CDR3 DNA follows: TGTGCCAGCAGTTACCAGGGCAGGGGTAATTCACCCCTCCACTTT.

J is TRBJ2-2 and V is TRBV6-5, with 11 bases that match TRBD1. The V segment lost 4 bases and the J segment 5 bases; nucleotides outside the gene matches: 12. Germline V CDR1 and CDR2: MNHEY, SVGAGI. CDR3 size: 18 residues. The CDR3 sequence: CASSSTLGQGAWTGELFF. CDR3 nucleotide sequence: TGTGCCAGCAGTTCGACGCTCGGACAGGGGGCTTGGACCGGGGAGCTGTTTTTT.